This TCR beta chain was sequenced during a study of cytomegalovirus exposure and HLA in healthy donors. V lost 2 bases and J lost 6, with 9 bases in between. This CDR3 region has 13 residues. Germline-derived CDR1 and CDR2 are SGHRS and YFSETQ. This clone was detected once. Assay used: immunoSEQ multiplex PCR; TCRdb lists only in-frame clones, some missing. The repertoire consists of about 240,000 clones, with 86% occurring once and the leading ten covering 0.95% to 1.5%. The sequencing sample was made of PBMCs. This receptor was obtained from a woman aged 25 to 45 in good health and CMV-seropositive. The chain uses TRBV5-1 and TRBJ2-1, with D hard to call. For the CDR3, the DNA is TGCGCCAGCAGCTTCTTCAGGTTCAATGAGCAGTTCTTC. Translating it yields CASSFFRFNEQFF.